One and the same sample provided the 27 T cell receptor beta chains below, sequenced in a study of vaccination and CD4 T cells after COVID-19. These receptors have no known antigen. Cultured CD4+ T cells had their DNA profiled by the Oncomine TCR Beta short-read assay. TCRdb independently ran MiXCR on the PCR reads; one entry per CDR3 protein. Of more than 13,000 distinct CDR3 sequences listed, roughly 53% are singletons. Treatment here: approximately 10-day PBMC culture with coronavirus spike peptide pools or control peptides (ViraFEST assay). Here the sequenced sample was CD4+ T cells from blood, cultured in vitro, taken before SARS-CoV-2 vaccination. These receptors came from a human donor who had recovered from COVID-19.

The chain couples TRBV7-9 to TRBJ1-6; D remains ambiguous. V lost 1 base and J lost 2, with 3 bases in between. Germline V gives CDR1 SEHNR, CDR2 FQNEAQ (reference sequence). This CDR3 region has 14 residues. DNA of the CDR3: TGTGCCAGCAGCTTAGTTCCCTATAATTCACCCCTCCACTTT. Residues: CASSLVPYNSPLHF.

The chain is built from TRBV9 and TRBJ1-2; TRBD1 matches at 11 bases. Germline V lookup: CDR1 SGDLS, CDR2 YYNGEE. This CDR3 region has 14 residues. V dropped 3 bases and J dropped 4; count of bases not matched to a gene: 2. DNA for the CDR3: TGTGCCAGCAGCGAAGGACAGGGGGCCTATGGCTACACCTTC. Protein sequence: CASSEGQGAYGYTF.

Here the CDR3 reads CSARGTSGFVRETQYF. DNA of the CDR3: TGCAGTGCTAGAGGGACTAGCGGATTCGTTCGGGAGACCCAGTACTTC. The V call is TRBV20-1, the J call TRBJ2-5; 10 nucleotides align to TRBD2. This CDR3 has 16 amino acids. V lost 1 base to trimming and J lost 5 bases; unmatched junction nucleotides: 10. From germline, CDR1 is DFQATT and CDR2 SNEGSKA (reference sequence).

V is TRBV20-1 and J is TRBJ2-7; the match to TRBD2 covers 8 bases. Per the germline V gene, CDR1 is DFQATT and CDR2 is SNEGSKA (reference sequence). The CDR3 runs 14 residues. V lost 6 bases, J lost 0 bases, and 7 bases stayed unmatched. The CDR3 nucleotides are TGCAGTGCGCAGGGACTAGTGGTCTCCTACGAGCAGTACTTC. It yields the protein CSAQGLVVSYEQYF.

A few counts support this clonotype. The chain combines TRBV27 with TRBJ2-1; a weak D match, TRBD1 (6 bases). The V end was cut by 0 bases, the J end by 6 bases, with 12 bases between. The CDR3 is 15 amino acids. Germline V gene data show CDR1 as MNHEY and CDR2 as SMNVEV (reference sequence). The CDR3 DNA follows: TGTGCCAGCAGTTTATCAGGACAGCCGTTCAATGAGCAGTTCTTC. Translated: CASSLSGQPFNEQFF.

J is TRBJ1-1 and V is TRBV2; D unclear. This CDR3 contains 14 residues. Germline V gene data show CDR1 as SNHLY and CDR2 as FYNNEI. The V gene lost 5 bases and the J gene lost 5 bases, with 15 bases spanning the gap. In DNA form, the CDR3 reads TGTGCCAGCAGTATCGGCCTCCCGGGGACTGAAGCTTTCTTT. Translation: CASSIGLPGTEAFF.

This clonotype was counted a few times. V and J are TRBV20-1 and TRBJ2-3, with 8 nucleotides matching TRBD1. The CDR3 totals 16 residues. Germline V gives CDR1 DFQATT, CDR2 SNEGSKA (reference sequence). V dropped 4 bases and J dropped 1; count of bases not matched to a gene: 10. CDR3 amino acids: CSATRGLAGGTDTQYF. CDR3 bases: TGCAGTGCTACCAGGGGGCTAGCAGGGGGCACAGATACGCAGTATTTT.

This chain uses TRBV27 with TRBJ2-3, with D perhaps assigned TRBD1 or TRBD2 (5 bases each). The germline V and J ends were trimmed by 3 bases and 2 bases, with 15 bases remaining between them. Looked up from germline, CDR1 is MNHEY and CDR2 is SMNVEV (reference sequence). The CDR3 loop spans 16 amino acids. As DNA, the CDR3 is TGTGCCAGCAGTTTTGGGTGGGGGAGCCACACAGATACGCAGTATTTT. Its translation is CASSFGWGSHTDTQYF.

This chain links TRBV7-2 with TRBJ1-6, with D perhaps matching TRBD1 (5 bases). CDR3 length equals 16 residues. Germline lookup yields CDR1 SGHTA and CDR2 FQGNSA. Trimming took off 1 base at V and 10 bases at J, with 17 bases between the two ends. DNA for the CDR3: TGTGCCAGCAGCTTAGGTGTCGGGGCCAGGCAATCACCCCTCCACTTT. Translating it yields CASSLGVGARQSPLHF.

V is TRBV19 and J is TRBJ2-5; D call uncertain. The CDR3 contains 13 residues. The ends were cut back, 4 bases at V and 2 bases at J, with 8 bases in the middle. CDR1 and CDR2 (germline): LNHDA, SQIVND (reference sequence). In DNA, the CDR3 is TGTGCCAGTAGTAAGGTGCTTCAAGAGACCCAGTACTTC. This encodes CASSKVLQETQYF. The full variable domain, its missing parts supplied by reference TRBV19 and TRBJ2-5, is DGGITQSPKYLFRKEGQNVTLSCEQNLNHDAMYWYRQDPGQGLRLIYYSQIVNDFQKGDIAEGYSVSREKKESFPLTVTSAQKNPTAFYLCASSKVLQETQYFGPGTRLLVL.

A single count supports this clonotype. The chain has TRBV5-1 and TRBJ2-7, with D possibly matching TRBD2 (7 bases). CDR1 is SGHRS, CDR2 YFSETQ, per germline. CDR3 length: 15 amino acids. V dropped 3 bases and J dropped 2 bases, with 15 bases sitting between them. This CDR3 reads CASSWGKGGAYEQYF. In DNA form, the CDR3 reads TGCGCCAGCAGCTGGGGAAAGGGGGGGGCCTACGAGCAGTACTTC. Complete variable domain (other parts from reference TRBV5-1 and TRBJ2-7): KAGVTQTPRYLIKTRGQQVTLSCSPISGHRSVSWYQQTPGQGLQFLFEYFSETQRNKGNFPGRFSGRQFSNSRSEMNVSTLELGDSALYLCASSWGKGGAYEQYFGPGTRLTVT.

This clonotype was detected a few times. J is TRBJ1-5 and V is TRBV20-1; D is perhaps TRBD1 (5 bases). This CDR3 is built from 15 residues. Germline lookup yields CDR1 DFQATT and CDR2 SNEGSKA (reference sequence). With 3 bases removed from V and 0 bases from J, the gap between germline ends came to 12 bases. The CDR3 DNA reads TGCAGTGCTAGTGGCAGGGAAAATAGCAATCAGCCCCAGCATTTT. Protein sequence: CSASGRENSNQPQHF.

The DNA of the CDR3 is TGTGCCAGCAGTCCCCAACGGGACACTGAAGCTTTCTTT. Translated, it gives CASSPQRDTEAFF. The chain is built from TRBV6-2 or TRBV6-3 and TRBJ1-1; no clear D gene. CDR1 and CDR2 from the germline V gene are MNHEY and SVGEGT. V shed 5 bases and J shed 3 bases, with 10 bases lying between them. The CDR3 spans 13 residues.

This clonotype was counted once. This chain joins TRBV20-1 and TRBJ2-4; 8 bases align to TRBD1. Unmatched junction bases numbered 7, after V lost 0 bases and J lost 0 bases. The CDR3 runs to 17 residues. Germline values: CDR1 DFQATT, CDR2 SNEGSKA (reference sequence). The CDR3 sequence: CSAREGQGPLAKNIQYF. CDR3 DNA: TGCAGTGCTAGAGAAGGACAGGGACCTCTAGCCAAAAACATTCAGTACTTC.

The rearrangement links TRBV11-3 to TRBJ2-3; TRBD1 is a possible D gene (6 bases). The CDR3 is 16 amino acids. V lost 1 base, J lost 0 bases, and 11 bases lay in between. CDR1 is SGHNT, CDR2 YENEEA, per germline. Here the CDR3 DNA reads TGTGCCAGCAGCTTAGGACAGGCCTCGAGCACAGATACGCAGTATTTT. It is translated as CASSLGQASSTDTQYF.

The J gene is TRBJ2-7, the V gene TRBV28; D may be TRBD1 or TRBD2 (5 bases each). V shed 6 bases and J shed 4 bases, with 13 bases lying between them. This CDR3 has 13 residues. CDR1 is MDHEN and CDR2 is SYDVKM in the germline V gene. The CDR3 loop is CASRTGPLYEQYF. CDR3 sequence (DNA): TGTGCCAGCAGGACGGGGCCTCTATACGAGCAGTACTTC. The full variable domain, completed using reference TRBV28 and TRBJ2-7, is DVKVTQSSRYLVKRTGEKVFLECVQDMDHENMFWYRQDPGLGLRLIYFSYDVKMKEKGDIPEGYSVSREKKERFSLILESASTNQTSMYLCASRTGPLYEQYFGPGTRLTVT.

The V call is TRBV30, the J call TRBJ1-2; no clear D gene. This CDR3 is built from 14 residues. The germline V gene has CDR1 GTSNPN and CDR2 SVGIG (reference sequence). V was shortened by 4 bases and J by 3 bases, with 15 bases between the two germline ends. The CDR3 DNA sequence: TGTGCCTGGACCCTCAAGGGCCAGTACTATGGCTACACCTTC. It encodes CAWTLKGQYYGYTF.

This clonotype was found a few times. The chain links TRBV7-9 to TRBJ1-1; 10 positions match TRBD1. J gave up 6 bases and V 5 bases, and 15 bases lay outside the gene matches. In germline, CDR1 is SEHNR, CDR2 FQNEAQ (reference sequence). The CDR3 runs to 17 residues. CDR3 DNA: TGTGCCAGCAGCCCCAAACCCCTACATGGGACAGGGGCTGAAGCTTTCTTT. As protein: CASSPKPLHGTGAEAFF.

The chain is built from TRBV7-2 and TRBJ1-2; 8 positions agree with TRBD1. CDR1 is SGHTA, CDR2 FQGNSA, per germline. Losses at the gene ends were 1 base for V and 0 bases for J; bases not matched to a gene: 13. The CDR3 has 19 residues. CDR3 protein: CASSLGFSGTGISNYGYTF. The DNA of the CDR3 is TGTGCCAGCAGCTTAGGGTTCTCGGGGACAGGAATCTCTAACTATGGCTACACCTTC.

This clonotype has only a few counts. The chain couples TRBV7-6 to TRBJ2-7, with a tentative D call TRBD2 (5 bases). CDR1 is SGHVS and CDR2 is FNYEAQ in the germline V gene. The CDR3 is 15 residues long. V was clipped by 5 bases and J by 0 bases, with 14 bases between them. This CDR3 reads CASSPRAASSYEQYF. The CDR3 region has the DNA TGTGCCAGCAGCCCCAGAGCGGCGAGCTCCTACGAGCAGTACTTC. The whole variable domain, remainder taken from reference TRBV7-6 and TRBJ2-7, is GAGVSQSPRYKVTKRGQDVALRCDPISGHVSLYWYRQALGQGPEFLTYFNYEAQQDKSGLPNDRFSAERPEGSISTLTIQRTEQRDSAMYRCASSPRAASSYEQYFGPGTRLTVT.

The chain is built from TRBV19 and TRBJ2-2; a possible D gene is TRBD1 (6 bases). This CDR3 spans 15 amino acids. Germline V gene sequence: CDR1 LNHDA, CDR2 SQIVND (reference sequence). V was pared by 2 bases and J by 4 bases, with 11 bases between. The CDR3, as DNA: TGTGCCAGTAGTATATCAGGGGCGGGCACCGGGGAGCTGTTTTTT. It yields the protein CASSISGAGTGELFF.

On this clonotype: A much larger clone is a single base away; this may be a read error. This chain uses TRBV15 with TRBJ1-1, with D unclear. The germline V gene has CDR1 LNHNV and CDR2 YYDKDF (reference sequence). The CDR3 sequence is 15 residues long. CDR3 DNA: TGTGCCACCAGCGGAGATTTCGGGGAGACTACTGAAGCTTTCTTT. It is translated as CATSGDFGETTEAFF.

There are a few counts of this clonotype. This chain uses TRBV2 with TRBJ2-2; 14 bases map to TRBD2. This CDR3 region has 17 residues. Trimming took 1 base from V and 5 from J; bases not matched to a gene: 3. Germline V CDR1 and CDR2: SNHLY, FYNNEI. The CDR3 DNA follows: TGTGCCAGCAGTGAAGTGAGACTAGCGGGGGGGACCGGGGAGCTGTTTTTT. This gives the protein CASSEVRLAGGTGELFF.

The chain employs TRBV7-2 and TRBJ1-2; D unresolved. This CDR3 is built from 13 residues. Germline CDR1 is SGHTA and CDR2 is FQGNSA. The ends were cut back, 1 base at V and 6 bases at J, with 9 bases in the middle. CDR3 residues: CASSLEGSHGYTF. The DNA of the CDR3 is TGTGCCAGCAGCTTAGAGGGCAGCCATGGCTACACCTTC.

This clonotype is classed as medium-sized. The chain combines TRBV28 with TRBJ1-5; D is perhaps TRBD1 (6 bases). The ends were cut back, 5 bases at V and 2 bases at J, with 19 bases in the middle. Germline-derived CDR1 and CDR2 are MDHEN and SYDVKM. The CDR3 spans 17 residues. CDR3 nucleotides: TGTGCCAGCAGTCAGGTCCAGGGGTTGGTTGGCAATCAGCCCCAGCATTTT. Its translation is CASSQVQGLVGNQPQHF. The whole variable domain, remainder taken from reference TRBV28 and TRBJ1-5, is DVKVTQSSRYLVKRTGEKVFLECVQDMDHENMFWYRQDPGLGLRLIYFSYDVKMKEKGDIPEGYSVSREKKERFSLILESASTNQTSMYLCASSQVQGLVGNQPQHFGDGTRLSIL.

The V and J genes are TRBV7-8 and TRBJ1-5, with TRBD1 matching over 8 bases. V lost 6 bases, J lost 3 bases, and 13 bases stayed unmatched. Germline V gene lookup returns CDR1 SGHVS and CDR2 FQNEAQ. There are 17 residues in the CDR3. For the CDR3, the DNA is TGTGCCAGCAGTCGAGGGCCGCGGCAGGGGGCCAATCAGCCCCAGCATTTT. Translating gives CASSRGPRQGANQPQHF.

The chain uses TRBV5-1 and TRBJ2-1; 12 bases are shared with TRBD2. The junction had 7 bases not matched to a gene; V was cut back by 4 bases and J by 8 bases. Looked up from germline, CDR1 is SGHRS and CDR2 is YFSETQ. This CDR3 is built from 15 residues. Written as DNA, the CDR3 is TGCGCCAGCAGCCTACTAGCGGGAGGCACCGATGAGCAGTTCTTC. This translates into CASSLLAGGTDEQFF.